Each of the 9 T cell receptor beta chains below was sequenced from the same sample in a study of blood T cell repertoires in COVID-19 (dated by TCRdb to 2020 to 2022). Libraries were built with the immunoSEQ multiplex PCR assay. The immuneACCESS repertoire file appears here via TCRdb, limited to in-frame rearrangements. These files lack a portion of the clones; in checked studies, under half of the deficit traces to unresolved V genes, and the cause of the others is not known. The sample table lists about 130,000 clones, about 90% of them with a count of one. The ten largest clones add up to more than 3.5% of the sample. The sample was peripheral blood. The source of these receptors is a woman aged 60 to 75 with acute or convalescent COVID-19.

This clone was found once. The same CDR3 arises from other DNA sequences in this sample as well. The chain links TRBV3-1 (or the pseudogene TRBV3-2) to TRBJ1-1; 10 bases map to TRBD1. CDR1 and CDR2 from the germline V gene are LGHDT and YNNKEL (reference sequence). The CDR3 is 15 amino acids. V was pared by 1 base and J by 6 bases, with 5 bases of the junction left unmatched. CDR3 protein: CASSQGQGASSEAFF. DNA of the CDR3: TGTGCCAGCAGCCAAGGACAGGGGGCATCTTCTGAAGCTTTCTTT.

The chain is built from TRBV2 and TRBJ2-2; 8 nucleotides line up with TRBD2. The germline gives CDR1 SNHLY, CDR2 FYNNEI. This CDR3 is 15 amino acids long. J lost 6 bases, V lost 5 bases, and 8 bases had no gene match. CDR3 bases: TGTGCCAGCAGTACGGGAGGGCGGGCTGCCGGGGAGCTGTTTTTT. Translation gives CASSTGGRAAGELFF.

The chain uses TRBV5-1 and TRBJ2-2; TRBD1 agrees at 8 bases. CDR3 size: 15 residues. Germline CDR1 and CDR2: SGHRS and YFSETQ. With V trimmed by 5 bases and J by 6 bases, 9 bases remained unmatched. This CDR3 is CASRSGTGGSGELFF. The CDR3 DNA sequence: TGCGCCAGCAGGTCCGGGACAGGAGGTTCCGGGGAGCTGTTTTTT.

The V and J genes are TRBV5-4 and TRBJ2-7, with 7 bases matching TRBD2. Germline V CDR1 and CDR2: SGHNT, YYREEE (reference sequence). This CDR3 has 14 amino acids. Trimming removed 5 bases from V and 0 bases from J; junction bases left unmatched: 5. CDR3 coding DNA: TGTGCCAGCAGGCCTAGCGGTAGCTCCTACGAGCAGTACTTC. This sequence encodes CASRPSGSSYEQYF.

The chain carries TRBV27 and TRBJ1-3, with a tentative D call TRBD1 (5 bases). Trimming removed 6 bases at V and 4 bases at J, with 10 bases between. CDR1 MNHEY and CDR2 SMNVEV come from the germline V gene (reference sequence). This CDR3 has 13 amino acids. This CDR3 reads CASREGAGNTIYF. CDR3 sequence (DNA): TGTGCCAGCAGGGAAGGGGCAGGAAACACCATATATTTT.

V and J are TRBV27 and TRBJ2-1; D is ambiguous. CDR3 size: 13 residues. CDR1 MNHEY and CDR2 SMNVEV come from the germline V gene (reference sequence). Between the trimmed V and J ends, which lost 6 bases and 8 bases, there was a span of 14 bases. The CDR3, as DNA: TGTGCCAGCAGACTGCGGCGGAGCGATGAGCAGTTCTTC. It specifies CASRLRRSDEQFF.

V usage is TRBV7-9 and J usage is TRBJ1-4, with a possible D match to TRBD1 (6 bases). Germline lookup yields CDR1 SEHNR and CDR2 FQNEAQ (reference sequence). This CDR3 has 16 residues. Trimming shortened V by 4 bases and J by 1 base, and 13 bases separated the two germline ends. CDR3 nucleotide sequence: TGTGCCAGCAGCTCGGCCCTAGGGGGAACTAATGAAAAACTGTTTTTT. Translation gives CASSSALGGTNEKLFF.

The V call is TRBV28, the J call TRBJ2-3, with 11 positions matching TRBD2. Unmatched junction bases numbered 5, after V lost 5 bases and J lost 4 bases. CDR1 is MDHEN, CDR2 SYDVKM, per germline. The CDR3 has 15 amino acids. The CDR3 here is CASSHIAGGADTQYF. CDR3 nucleotide sequence: TGTGCCAGCAGTCATATAGCGGGAGGGGCAGATACGCAGTATTTT.

CDR3 in amino acids: CASSQVGREGVNEQFF. The CDR3 DNA reads as TGTGCCAGCAGCCAAGTTGGTCGGGAGGGAGTCAATGAGCAGTTCTTC. The V call is TRBV4-2, the J call TRBJ2-1, with 8 bases identical to TRBD2. The CDR3 spans 16 residues. The junction had 8 bases not matched to a gene; V was cut back by 1 base and J by 6 bases. Germline loops: CDR1 LGHNA, CDR2 YNFKEQ.